The 26 T cell receptor beta chains in this list originate from one sample, sequenced in a study of siplizumab effects on memory and regulatory T cells. Assay used: immunoSEQ multiplex PCR; TCRdb lists only in-frame clones, some missing. The sample lists about 97,000 clones; about 94% were seen once. Sequencing was done on a sample of CD4+ T cells sorted from blood. The receptors were gathered from a human donor in good health.

This clone has a handful of counts. The V gene is TRBV27, the J gene TRBJ1-1, with a weak D call TRBD1 (5 bases). Trimming took 6 bases from V and 4 from J, leaving 15 bases between them. Germline V lookup: CDR1 MNHEY, CDR2 SMNVEV (reference sequence). This CDR3 has 14 residues. This CDR3 is CASSLVPGLTEAFF. The CDR3 bases are TGTGCCAGCAGCTTAGTTCCAGGGCTCACTGAAGCTTTCTTT.

The chain carries TRBV2 and TRBJ2-1, with D tentatively TRBD1 (6 bases). V was trimmed by 9 bases and J by 0 bases, leaving 12 bases between them. This CDR3 is 14 amino acids long. Germline CDR1 is SNHLY and CDR2 is FYNNEI. The CDR3 DNA reads TGTGCCAGAGGGACAACGAGCTCCTACAATGAGCAGTTCTTC. It encodes CARGTTSSYNEQFF. Supplemented by reference TRBV2 and TRBJ2-1, the full variable domain reads EPEVTQTPSHQVTQMGQEVILRCVPISNHLYFYWYRQILGQKVEFLVSFYNNEISEKSEIFDDQFSVERPDGSNFTLKIRSTKLEDSAMYFCARGTTSSYNEQFFGPGTRLTVL.

The V call is TRBV6-6, the J call TRBJ2-5; D gene unclear. The CDR3 extends over 12 amino acids. V lost 7 bases, J lost 6 bases, and 12 bases lay in between. The germline gives CDR1 MNHNY, CDR2 SVGAGI (reference sequence). CDR3 amino acids: CASIGGEKTQYF. The CDR3 nucleotides are TGTGCCAGCATAGGCGGAGAAAAGACCCAGTACTTC.

The chain has TRBV18 and TRBJ2-4; no firm D call. This CDR3 is 15 amino acids long. Germline V gene lookup returns CDR1 KGHSH and CDR2 LQKENI. With 3 bases removed from V and 0 bases from J, the gap between germline ends came to 9 bases. In DNA, the CDR3 is TGTGCCAGCTCACCCGGTCCTCTAGCCAAAAACATTCAGTACTTC. Translating gives CASSPGPLAKNIQYF.

The chain combines TRBV27 with TRBJ2-7; D not resolved. The CDR3 is 13 residues long. The V end was cut by 6 bases, the J end by 5 bases, with 14 bases between. Germline CDR1 is MNHEY and CDR2 is SMNVEV (reference sequence). CDR3 in amino acids: CASRPTSTNEQYF. CDR3 nucleotides: TGTGCCAGCAGGCCCACATCTACCAACGAGCAGTACTTC.

The chain joins TRBV5-1 to TRBJ1-3, with D possibly matching TRBD1 (5 bases). The germline gives CDR1 SGHRS, CDR2 YFSETQ. V was shortened by 0 bases and J by 0 bases, with 10 bases between the two germline ends. This CDR3 is 16 amino acids long. The CDR3 is CASSLGRGISGNTIYF. CDR3 DNA sequence: TGCGCCAGCAGCTTGGGTAGGGGCATCTCTGGAAACACCATATATTTT. Complete variable domain (other parts from reference TRBV5-1 and TRBJ1-3): KAGVTQTPRYLIKTRGQQVTLSCSPISGHRSVSWYQQTPGQGLQFLFEYFSETQRNKGNFPGRFSGRQFSNSRSEMNVSTLELGDSALYLCASSLGRGISGNTIYFGEGSWLTVV.

The chain recombines TRBV7-8 with TRBJ2-5, with D tentatively TRBD2 (6 bases). Germline V gene data show CDR1 as SGHVS and CDR2 as FQNEAQ. This CDR3 spans 16 amino acids. Between the trimmed V and J ends, which lost 2 bases and 1 base, there was a span of 14 bases. The CDR3: CASSLNGMGGQETQYF. The CDR3 region has the DNA TGTGCCAGCAGCTTAAATGGGATGGGAGGCCAAGAGACCCAGTACTTC.

The genes are TRBV6-1 and TRBJ1-5, with TRBD1 matching over 7 bases. CDR3 size: 15 residues. Germline V CDR1 and CDR2: MNHNS, SASEGT. Losses at the gene ends were 8 bases for V and 7 bases for J; bases not matched to a gene: 14. The CDR3 bases are TGTGCCAGCCGACAAGGGGGCAGGGAATACCAGCCCCAGCATTTT. Translated: CASRQGGREYQPQHF.

The V gene is TRBV6-1, the J gene TRBJ2-1, with a possible D match to TRBD1 (5 bases). The CDR3 has 14 amino acids. With 1 base removed from V and 6 bases from J, the gap between germline ends came to 10 bases. Germline V CDR1 and CDR2: MNHNS, SASEGT. The DNA of the CDR3 is TGTGCCAGCAGTGAAGAGGGCAGGGTCAATGAGCAGTTCTTC. Protein product: CASSEEGRVNEQFF.

This chain joins TRBV11-2 and TRBJ2-7; D is unclear. Trimming shortened V by 0 bases and J by 5 bases, and 11 bases separated the two germline ends. CDR3 length equals 14 residues. CDR1 is SGHAT and CDR2 is FQNNGV in the germline V gene. The CDR3 here is CASSLDLEIHEQYF. Written as DNA, the CDR3 is TGTGCCAGCAGCTTAGATCTAGAAATCCACGAGCAGTACTTC.

CDR3 nucleotide sequence: TGCGCCAGCAGCCCCGGGACGGCCAAAACCCGAGCTTTCTTT. It yields the protein CASSPGTAKTRAFF. The rearrangement uses TRBV5-1 and TRBJ1-1; perhaps TRBD1 as D (5 bases). Germline CDR1 SGHRS, CDR2 YFSETQ. The V gene lost 4 bases and the J gene lost 10 bases, with 20 bases spanning the gap. This CDR3 spans 14 amino acids.

The chain employs TRBV5-1 and TRBJ2-5; 10 nucleotides line up with TRBD1. The CDR3 is made up of 15 amino acids. Germline-derived CDR1 and CDR2 are SGHRS and YFSETQ. The V segment lost 1 base and the J segment 6 bases; nucleotides outside the gene matches: 6. In DNA, the CDR3 is TGCGCCAGCAGCTTGAATGGACAGGGGGTAAAGACCCAGTACTTC. Amino acids: CASSLNGQGVKTQYF.

V and J are TRBV5-6 and TRBJ1-1; TRBD1 might be the D (6 bases). The germline V and J ends were trimmed by 1 base and 11 bases, with 15 bases remaining between them. This CDR3 region has 13 residues. Germline assignment: CDR1 SGHDT and CDR2 YYEEEE. The CDR3 protein is CASSLSAGQGAFF. The CDR3 DNA follows: TGTGCCAGCAGCTTGTCCGCCGGTCAGGGGGCTTTCTTT.

The chain carries TRBV28 and TRBJ2-6, with D possibly matching TRBD1 (5 bases). The CDR3 is made up of 15 amino acids. Per germline, CDR1 MDHEN and CDR2 SYDVKM. Trimming removed 3 bases at V and 4 bases at J, with 10 bases between. CDR3 DNA sequence: TGTGCCAGCAGTTTCTCAGGGTCCGGGGCCAACGTCCTGACTTTC. Encoded protein: CASSFSGSGANVLTF.

The sample holds one count of this clone. This rearrangement joins TRBV9 to TRBJ2-1; TRBD2 matches at 13 bases. The ends lost 3 bases at V and 9 bases at J; junction bases unmatched: 3. Germline CDR1 SGDLS, CDR2 YYNGEE. The CDR3 contains 14 residues. In DNA, the CDR3 is TGTGCCAGCAGCGGGACTAGCGGGAGTGGTGAGCAGTTCTTC. Amino acid sequence: CASSGTSGSGEQFF.

The chain combines TRBV7-9 with TRBJ1-1, with D possibly TRBD1 on 6 matching bases. The length of the CDR3 is 13 residues. Trimming stripped 3 bases from V and 5 bases from J, with 10 bases between. Germline values: CDR1 SEHNR, CDR2 FQNEAQ (reference sequence). The CDR3: CASSFTGITEAFF. CDR3 nucleotide sequence: TGTGCCAGCAGCTTTACAGGGATAACTGAAGCTTTCTTT.

The V gene is TRBV28, the J gene TRBJ1-5; the match to TRBD1 covers 7 bases. This CDR3 contains 15 residues. V lost 7 bases, J lost 4 bases, and 10 bases stayed unmatched. Germline CDR1 is MDHEN and CDR2 is SYDVKM. CDR3 residues: CASNRGQGVNQPQHF. CDR3 in DNA: TGTGCCAGCAATAGGGGGCAGGGGGTAAATCAGCCCCAGCATTTT.

This chain uses TRBV2 with TRBJ2-1; TRBD2 agrees at 8 bases. V was clipped by 8 bases and J by 6 bases; unmatched bases: 6. Germline lookup yields CDR1 SNHLY and CDR2 FYNNEI. The CDR3 spans 13 residues. The CDR3 sequence: CASCAAGGNEQFF. The CDR3 bases are TGTGCCAGCTGCGCCGCGGGAGGCAATGAGCAGTTCTTC. The full variable domain, rest sourced from reference TRBV2 and TRBJ2-1, is EPEVTQTPSHQVTQMGQEVILRCVPISNHLYFYWYRQILGQKVEFLVSFYNNEISEKSEIFDDQFSVERPDGSNFTLKIRSTKLEDSAMYFCASCAAGGNEQFFGPGTRLTVL.

This sequence joins TRBV5-1 and TRBJ2-3, with TRBD2 matching over 7 bases. CDR1 SGHRS and CDR2 YFSETQ come from the germline V gene. Losses at the gene ends were 2 bases for V and 4 bases for J; bases not matched to a gene: 4. The CDR3 is 14 residues long. The CDR3 sequence is CASSFGGRADTQYF. CDR3 in DNA: TGCGCCAGCAGCTTTGGGGGGAGGGCAGATACGCAGTATTTT. The complete variable domain, with remaining parts taken from reference TRBV5-1 and TRBJ2-3, reads KAGVTQTPRYLIKTRGQQVTLSCSPISGHRSVSWYQQTPGQGLQFLFEYFSETQRNKGNFPGRFSGRQFSNSRSEMNVSTLELGDSALYLCASSFGGRADTQYFGPGTRLTVL.

CDR3 protein: CASSLLGEAFF. CDR3 coding DNA: TGTGCCAGCAGTTTGCTCGGGGAAGCTTTCTTT. The chain uses TRBV28 and TRBJ1-1; unclear D gene. The ends were cut back, 3 bases at V and 8 bases at J, with 7 bases in the middle. This CDR3 is 11 amino acids long. Germline lookup yields CDR1 MDHEN and CDR2 SYDVKM.

The V call is TRBV19, the J call TRBJ2-5, with a tentative D call TRBD2 (5 bases). The ends were cut back, 7 bases at V and 4 bases at J, with 19 bases in the middle. Germline V gene lookup returns CDR1 LNHDA and CDR2 SQIVND (reference sequence). The CDR3 length is 15 residues. The CDR3 nucleotides read TGTGCCAGTAAATCGGGGTCTTCGGGCGGAGAGACCCAGTACTTC. It is translated as CASKSGSSGGETQYF.

This chain connects TRBV6-5 to TRBJ2-5, with D perhaps matching TRBD1 (6 bases). This CDR3 region has 13 residues. Germline V gene sequence: CDR1 MNHEY, CDR2 SVGAGI. V gave up 6 bases and J gave up 4 bases, with 12 bases separating them. CDR3 sequence reads: CASSLDRGETQYF. The CDR3 DNA is TGTGCCAGCAGCTTGGACAGAGGAGAGACCCAGTACTTC.

The V and J genes are TRBV5-1 and TRBJ2-2; TRBD2 matches at 14 bases. V gave up 4 bases and J gave up 5 bases; unmatched junction bases: 13. Germline V gene data show CDR1 as SGHRS and CDR2 as YFSETQ. The CDR3 consists of 19 residues. CDR3 sequence: CASSRLGLAGVVGTGELFF. As DNA, the CDR3 is TGCGCCAGCAGCCGACTGGGACTAGCGGGAGTGGTAGGGACCGGGGAGCTGTTTTTT.

The CDR3 bases are TGTGCCAGCAGCCGACGACAGTTACCTCTATCCGAGCAGTACTTC. Its translation is CASSRRQLPLSEQYF. This chain uses TRBV7-2 with TRBJ2-7; a weak D match, TRBD1 (5 bases). The germline V gene encodes CDR1 SGHTA and CDR2 FQGNSA. Between the trimmed V and J ends, which lost 5 bases and 6 bases, there was a span of 20 bases. This CDR3 is 15 amino acids long. The variable domain in full, completed from reference TRBV7-2 and TRBJ2-7, reads GAGVSQSPSNKVTEKGKDVELRCDPISGHTALYWYRQSLGQGLEFLIYFQGNSAPDKSGLPSDRFSAERTGGSVSTLTIQRTQQEDSAVYLCASSRRQLPLSEQYFGPGTRLTVT.

The chain is built from TRBV30 and TRBJ2-5; no firm D call. Trimming pared 2 bases from V and 5 bases from J, leaving 12 bases between. From germline, CDR1 is GTSNPN and CDR2 SVGIG (reference sequence). This CDR3 region has 13 residues. CDR3 region: CAWSHRTVETQYF. DNA for the CDR3: TGTGCCTGGAGTCATCGGACGGTGGAGACCCAGTACTTC.

The J gene is TRBJ1-5, the V gene TRBV19; TRBD1 matches at 7 bases. Germline lookup yields CDR1 LNHDA and CDR2 SQIVND (reference sequence). The CDR3 is 13 residues long. V was pared by 7 bases and J by 5 bases, with 5 bases of the junction left unmatched. CDR3 bases: TGTGCCAGTAAATCCCAGGGGGATCAGCCCCAGCATTTT. Its protein is CASKSQGDQPQHF.